A single sample is the source of the 13 T cell receptor beta chains below, sequenced in a study of tumor T cells in aggressive B-cell lymphoma (dated by TCRdb to about 2017). Receptor amplification or capture employed the immunoSEQ multiplex PCR assay. In TCRdb, the immuneACCESS table is reduced to in-frame sequences with V and J assigned. These tables do not hold every clone; where another copy was compared, an unresolved V gene accounts for under half, and the others remain unexplained. The sample records under 6,500 clones, 85% to 95% of which are singletons. The leading ten clones occupy about 3.8% of the sample. Input material: tumor tissue. These receptors all come from an adult with diffuse large B cell lymphoma.

The V and J genes are TRBV7-6 and TRBJ2-1; 7 positions match TRBD1. The germline V gene has CDR1 SGHVS and CDR2 FNYEAQ. This CDR3 contains 15 residues. V lost 5 bases, J lost 2 bases, and 6 bases stayed unmatched. In nucleotides, the CDR3 is TGTGCCAGCAGCCCCCCCCAGGGGGCCTACAATGAGCAGTTCTTC. Protein product: CASSPPQGAYNEQFF.

The rearrangement joins TRBV30 to TRBJ1-4, with a tentative D call TRBD1 (6 bases). The CDR3 has 15 residues. V was trimmed by 5 bases and J by 2 bases, leaving 15 bases between them. Germline CDR1 GTSNPN, CDR2 SVGIG (reference sequence). This CDR3 reads CAWLDRGFTNEKLFF. The CDR3, as DNA: TGTGCCTGGTTAGATAGGGGGTTCACTAATGAAAAACTGTTTTTT.

CDR3 sequence reads: CASSLEGAAYQPQHF. DNA for the CDR3: TGTGCCAGCAGCTTAGAAGGCGCGGCGTATCAGCCCCAGCATTTT. This rearrangement joins TRBV7-9 to TRBJ1-5; the D is unclear. The germline CDR1 and CDR2 sequences are SEHNR and FQNEAQ (reference sequence). This CDR3 is 15 amino acids long. V gave up 1 base and J gave up 5 bases, with 12 bases separating them.

The chain links TRBV7-2 to TRBJ2-5, with 11 positions matching TRBD2. The CDR3 has 15 amino acids. V lost 7 bases, J lost 5 bases, and 9 bases stayed unmatched. Germline V gives CDR1 SGHTA, CDR2 FQGNSA. The CDR3 DNA follows: TGTGCCAGCATTCTAGCGGGGGGCGGGGTGGAGACCCAGTACTTC. This encodes CASILAGGGVETQYF.

This chain uses TRBV15 with TRBJ2-5; 11 bases fit TRBD2. The CDR3 contains 16 residues. V trimming: 1 base; J trimming: 4 bases; junction bases outside the gene matches: 5. Germline V CDR1 and CDR2: LNHNV, YYDKDF (reference sequence). As DNA, the CDR3 is TGTGCCACCAGCAGAGTAGCGGGAGGGCCGGGAGAGACCCAGTACTTC. This translates into CATSRVAGGPGETQYF.

V and J are TRBV6-5 and TRBJ2-7; TRBD1 aligns across 7 bases. The CDR3 loop spans 12 amino acids. Per the germline V gene, CDR1 is MNHEY and CDR2 is SVGAGI. The V segment lost 6 bases and the J segment 5 bases; nucleotides outside the gene matches: 4. CDR3 protein: CASSSDRHEQYF. The CDR3 DNA is TGTGCCAGCAGCTCGGACAGGCACGAGCAGTACTTC.

This clone appeared once. The chain recombines TRBV27 with TRBJ1-1; D gene ambiguous. Germline V lookup: CDR1 MNHEY, CDR2 SMNVEV (reference sequence). This CDR3 is built from 13 residues. V lost 6 bases to trimming and J lost 4 bases, with 12 bases between them. The CDR3 sequence is CASRSGGSTEAFF. In DNA form, the CDR3 reads TGTGCCAGCAGATCGGGTGGGAGCACTGAAGCTTTCTTT.

CDR3 amino acids: CASSEGARNTIYF. In DNA form, the CDR3 reads TGTGCCAGCAGTGAGGGAGCGCGAAACACCATATATTTT. The gene calls are TRBV19 and TRBJ1-3; no reliable D call. The CDR3 has 13 residues. Between the trimmed V and J ends, which lost 9 bases and 5 bases, there was a span of 14 bases. Germline values: CDR1 LNHDA, CDR2 SQIVND (reference sequence).

This chain uses TRBV11-2 with TRBJ2-4; 11 bases match TRBD2. The CDR3 spans 14 residues. Trimming removed 1 base from V and 11 bases from J; junction bases left unmatched: 4. Germline V lookup: CDR1 SGHAT, CDR2 FQNNGV. Here the CDR3 reads CASSLAGTSGFQYF. The CDR3, as DNA: TGTGCCAGCAGCTTAGCTGGGACTAGCGGATTTCAGTACTTC.

The chain is built from TRBV14 and TRBJ2-5, with D uncertain. Near its end, the DNA agrees better with TRBJ2-7, so the J call may be wrong. The V gene's germline CDR1 is SGHDN and CDR2 FVKESK. The CDR3 is 13 residues long. The CDR3, as DNA: TGTGCCAGCAGCCTTCGCCTCCGCTACGAGCAGTACTTC. Protein: CASSLRLRYEQYF.

This clone was recorded only once. The J gene is TRBJ2-5, the V gene TRBV29-1, with 7 positions matching TRBD1. The V and J ends lost 6 bases and 3 bases, in that order; junction bases with no gene match: 4. This CDR3 is built from 12 residues. Germline assignment: CDR1 SQVTM and CDR2 ANQGSEA. The CDR3 DNA is TGCAGCGTCGTGGGGACAGAAGAGACCCAGTACTTC. Protein sequence: CSVVGTEETQYF.

The chain carries TRBV7-6 and TRBJ2-3; 15 bases agree with TRBD2. This CDR3 region has 18 residues. Germline CDR1 is SGHVS and CDR2 is FNYEAQ. V gave up 5 bases and J gave up 3 bases; unmatched junction bases: 9. The CDR3 is CASSLRTSGGAGTDTQYF. Written as DNA, the CDR3 is TGTGCCAGCAGCCTACGGACTAGCGGGGGGGCAGGGACAGATACGCAGTATTTT.

This clone was counted a few times. Here the CDR3 DNA reads TGTGCCAGCAGGGATTCAGGGATCCAAGAGACCCAGTACTTC. Translation gives CASRDSGIQETQYF. This chain uses TRBV7-9 with TRBJ2-5; the D gene is possibly TRBD1 (5 bases). The CDR3 is 14 amino acids. From germline, CDR1 is SEHNR and CDR2 FQNEAQ (reference sequence). Trimming took off 6 bases at V and 1 base at J, with 12 bases between the two ends.